These 9 T cell receptor beta chains originate from one sample sequenced in a study of T cell responses to AZD1222 COVID-19 vaccine. Data came from immunoSEQ multiplex PCR; TCRdb stores just in-frame clones and leaves some out. Among approximately 120,000 clones listed, around 85% were seen once. Sequenced here: peripheral blood, sampled 28 days after the second AZD1222 dose. Receptors were obtained from an adult who received the AZD1222 COVID-19 vaccine.

The chain joins TRBV7-9 to TRBJ1-6, with TRBD1 identical over 7 bases. The CDR3 has 17 amino acids. The ends lost 6 bases at V and 6 bases at J; junction bases unmatched: 14. Per the germline V gene, CDR1 is SEHNR and CDR2 is FQNEAQ (reference sequence). CDR3 nucleotide sequence: TGTGCCAGCAGATACCGTGGGACAGAGAAGACTAATTCACCCCTCCACTTT. Its translation is CASRYRGTEKTNSPLHF.

The chain uses TRBV27 and TRBJ1-4, with D perhaps TRBD1 (6 bases). The CDR3 spans 13 residues. Between the trimmed V and J ends, which lost 5 bases and 10 bases, there was a span of 14 bases. Germline V lookup: CDR1 MNHEY, CDR2 SMNVEV (reference sequence). This CDR3 reads CASSPGQPAKLFF. CDR3 sequence (DNA): TGTGCCAGCAGTCCTGGACAGCCAGCAAAACTGTTTTTT.

The chain carries TRBV7-9 and TRBJ2-7, with D unresolved. CDR1 and CDR2 from the germline V gene are SEHNR and FQNEAQ (reference sequence). This CDR3 comprises 12 residues. V was cut by 5 bases and J by 6 bases, with 11 bases left in between. In DNA, the CDR3 is TGTGCCAGCAGCCTAGAGGTGGGCGAGCAGTACTTC. It yields the protein CASSLEVGEQYF.

V usage is TRBV9 and J usage is TRBJ2-7, with unresolved D. Germline V gene data show CDR1 as SGDLS and CDR2 as YYNGEE. Trimming cost V 3 bases and J 2 bases, with 9 bases left between them. This CDR3 has 13 amino acids. CDR3 nucleotides: TGTGCCAGCAGCGGTCAGGTTCCCTACGAGCAGTACTTC. This codes for CASSGQVPYEQYF.

The chain combines TRBV27 with TRBJ1-4, with D unclear. CDR1 is MNHEY, CDR2 SMNVEV, per germline (reference sequence). Trimming took off 7 bases at V and 7 bases at J, with 4 bases between the two ends. CDR3 length equals 10 residues. Here the CDR3 DNA reads TGTGCCAGCACCGGTGAAAAACTGTTTTTT. It yields the protein CASTGEKLFF.

This chain connects TRBV6-5 to TRBJ1-5; D is unresolved. Germline-derived CDR1 and CDR2 are MNHEY and SVGAGI. The CDR3 covers 15 residues. V lost 8 bases to trimming and J lost 0 bases, with 14 bases between them. The CDR3 nucleotides read TGTGCCAGCGGTATGGACTCTTATAGCAATCAGCCCCAGCATTTT. Translated, it gives CASGMDSYSNQPQHF.

This clone occurred a few times. This chain connects TRBV11-2 to TRBJ2-7; 10 bases fit TRBD1. The trim removed 4 bases at V and 7 bases at J, leaving 10 bases unmatched. Per germline, CDR1 SGHAT and CDR2 FQNNGV. The CDR3 covers 15 residues. The CDR3 loop is CASSSQGTGVGEQYF. The CDR3, as DNA: TGTGCCAGCAGCTCCCAAGGGACAGGGGTAGGGGAGCAGTACTTC.

The chain uses TRBV29-1 and TRBJ2-1; D not resolved. The CDR3 has 15 amino acids. CDR1 and CDR2 from the germline V gene are SQVTM and ANQGSEA. Trimming pared 0 bases from V and 2 bases from J, leaving 11 bases between. The CDR3 is CSVEDWTPAYNEQFF. The CDR3 coding sequence is TGCAGCGTTGAAGATTGGACCCCCGCCTACAATGAGCAGTTCTTC.

This clone was counted only a few times. The J gene is TRBJ1-3, the V gene TRBV28; D is ambiguous. Trimming took off 2 bases at V and 3 bases at J, with 2 bases between the two ends. The germline V gene has CDR1 MDHEN and CDR2 SYDVKM. This CDR3 has 12 residues. CDR3 nucleotides: TGTGCCAGCAGTTTAAGTGGAAACACCATATATTTT. It encodes CASSLSGNTIYF.